In its sample, the clone carrying this T cell receptor beta chain ranks as medium-sized. Its target is unknown. Per the germline V gene, CDR1 is ENHRY and CDR2 is SYGVKD. The CDR3 loop spans 17 amino acids. The trim removed 0 bases at V and 3 bases at J, leaving 10 bases unmatched. Original data processing: Out-of-frame sequences were removed, leaving 2 million to 2.5 million distinct TCRbeta sequences. Sequenced by immunoSEQ multiplex PCR; TCRdb stores in-frame clones only, minus some. That table is the source of V, J and clone size, and D and trimming were worked out from the DNA. The data contain 35,000 to 50,000 clones, 70% to 80% of them singletons. This sample stems from a study of memory CD4+ T cells and cytomegalovirus serostatus. Across the whole study: Donors were healthy Belgian adults, 8 to 10 CMV seropositive and some 24 seronegative.

The sort gate was single viable CD3+CD4+CD8-CD45RO+ cells for memory CD4+ T cells. Study-wide results and limits: Median bootstrapped AUC for CMV status was just over 0.94 originally, approximately 0.91 US-trained. Of 150 to 200 reported CMV TCRbeta sequences, under 70 were found in memory CD4+ repertoires.

The source is an adult in good health and CMV-seronegative. Sample: memory CD4+ T cells from blood. This chain links TRBV10-3 with TRBJ2-7; 8 nucleotides match TRBD1. The CDR3 here is CAISESGPGQVNYEQYF. The CDR3 region has the DNA TGTGCCATCAGTGAGTCGGGGCCGGGACAGGTGAACTACGAGCAGTACTTC.